This T cell receptor (beta chain) is drawn from a study of regulatory T cells in long-lasting Graves disease. Findings of the study overall: Among samples with persistent disease, TRBV28, TRBJ1-2 and TRBJ2-5 were favored. Persistent patients shared more public clonotypes (about 2,600) than new patients (966).

Time point denoted: newly diagnosed GD, antithyroid drugs for less than 3 months. PBMC RNA was the source of the TCR library. A blood draw put roughly 10 milliliters of peripheral blood into EDTA tubes. Arm-PCR with iRepertoire HTBI primers amplified the CDR3 regions for these TCR beta libraries. In the original workflow: Throughout the samples, researchers identified roughly 59 TRBV and more than twelve TRBJ segments. TCRdb re-derived calls from the multiplex PCR reads in MiXCR, one entry per CDR3 protein. TCRdb assigned the V and J calls; the authors' analysis was not used. The data hold approximately 400,000 distinct CDR3 sequences, with roughly a sixth observed a single time. Points on this clonotype: Its antigen is undetermined.

Germline CDR1 reads SGDLS; CDR2 reads YYNGEE. This CDR3 is built from 14 residues. V shed 4 bases, J shed 4 bases, and the junction held 5 bases outside the gene matches. This TCR derives from a female donor with Graves disease. The sample consisted of peripheral blood mononuclear cells (PBMCs), taken at new diagnosis, from a patient treated with antithyroid drugs. This rearrangement joins TRBV9 to TRBJ1-3; 7 nucleotides line up with TRBD1. CDR3 nucleotides: TGTGCCAGCAGCCCAGGGGGACCGGGAAACACCATATATTTT. Translating it yields CASSPGGPGNTIYF. The full variable domain, with the rest looked up from reference TRBV9 and TRBJ1-3, is DSGVTQTPKHLITATGQRVTLRCSPRSGDLSVYWYQQSLDQGLQFLIQYYNGEERAKGNILERFSAQQFPDLHSELNLSSLELGDSALYFCASSPGGPGNTIYFGEGSWLTVV.